This T cell receptor (beta chain) came from a study of T-cell memory formation after mild COVID-19. Study-level information: The study found TCR clusters largely donor specific.

On this clonotype: Its cognate antigen is unknown.

Study results and caveats: A subset of responding clones appeared in pre-infection memory, suggesting cross-reactive memory joined.

CDR3 length equals 17 residues. Trimming removed 5 bases from V and 4 bases from J; junction bases left unmatched: 10. Constant-segment primers and 5'RACE yielded cDNA libraries for TCR alpha and TCR beta, each carrying sample barcodes and UMIs. TCRdb ran MiXCR on the 5' RACE reads and lists one entry per CDR3 protein. The data hold around 500,000 distinct CDR3 sequences, with around a sixth observed a single time. The specimen sequenced was PBMCs or a T cell subset sorted from them (not recorded which). The chain links TRBV12-3 or TRBV12-4 to TRBJ2-3; TRBD2 matches at 12 bases. The TCR comes from an adult woman who had mild COVID-19 (a few samples of this study predate the infection). Cell type and time point are not known. The CDR3 spells CASSDPTSGSSADTQYF. DNA for the CDR3: TGTGCCAGCAGTGACCCGACTAGCGGGAGCTCGGCAGATACGCAGTATTTT.